This T cell receptor beta chain was recorded in a study of cytotoxic CD8 clonotypes in ibrutinib-treated CLL. Overall study results and limits: Progressing and sustained-remission patients had different sampling times. Whereas clonality rose at ibrutinib response, it declined toward baseline at progression.

Germline-derived CDR1 and CDR2 are MNHNY and SVGAGI (reference sequence). The ends were cut back, 5 bases at V and 3 bases at J, with 10 bases in the middle. The CDR3 has 13 residues. TCRdb's copy holds only in-frame clones and misses some; the assay was immunoSEQ multiplex PCR. The top ten hold 2.5% to 3.5% of the sample, which has about 130,000 clones, less than 90% seen once. Concerning this clone: No antigen is known for it.

The source is a human donor with chronic lymphocytic leukemia. This sequence joins TRBV6-6 and TRBJ2-5; D might be TRBD2 (5 bases). Sequenced material: PBMCs, taken after 24 months of ibrutinib treatment. The CDR3 nucleotides are TGTGCCAGCAGTGCGACCGGGAAAGAGACCCAGTACTTC. This codes for CASSATGKETQYF.